A single sample gave rise to the 20 T cell receptor beta chains below, sequenced in a study of blood T cell repertoires in COVID-19. Here immunoSEQ multiplex PCR was the method, and the copy in TCRdb shows in-frame clones only, minus some. The sample has 260,000 or so clones, 84% seen once. Sequencing was performed on peripheral blood. The receptors were gathered from a human donor in a cohort sampled during active COVID-19.

This chain joins TRBV4-3 and TRBJ2-7; tentatively, D is TRBD2 (6 bases). Trimming removed 0 bases from V and 3 bases from J, with 12 bases in between. This CDR3 spans 15 amino acids. Germline CDR1 is LGHNA and CDR2 is YSLEER. The CDR3 DNA is TGCGCCAGCAGCCAAGAAGGGCGGGGAGACTACGAGCAGTACTTC. Translated: CASSQEGRGDYEQYF.

The chain joins TRBV6-5 to TRBJ2-2; 7 nucleotides align to TRBD1. CDR1 MNHEY and CDR2 SVGAGI come from the germline V gene. This CDR3 has 15 amino acids. The ends lost 8 bases at V and 6 bases at J; junction bases unmatched: 12. This CDR3 is CASGDRARGAGELFF. CDR3 sequence (DNA): TGTGCCAGCGGAGACAGGGCGAGGGGCGCCGGGGAGCTGTTTTTT.

This chain connects TRBV28 to TRBJ1-2; maybe TRBD1 (5 bases). The CDR3 contains 15 residues. Trimming shortened V by 7 bases and J by 2 bases, and 17 bases separated the two germline ends. The germline V gene encodes CDR1 MDHEN and CDR2 SYDVKM. The CDR3 loop reads CASNPPGSGNYGYTF. CDR3 nucleotides: TGTGCCAGCAACCCCCCAGGGTCCGGGAACTATGGCTACACCTTC.

The CDR3 nucleotides read TGTGCCAGCAGCCAAGAACTAGCCGGGGGACAGCGTTACTCTGGGGCCAACGTCCTGACTTTC. It yields the protein CASSQELAGGQRYSGANVLTF. This chain joins TRBV4-2 and TRBJ2-6; tentatively, D is TRBD1 (7 bases). This CDR3 has 21 residues. CDR1 and CDR2 (germline): LGHNA, YNFKEQ. V was clipped by 0 bases and J by 0 bases, with 21 bases between them.

The chain couples TRBV7-2 to TRBJ2-7; 8 nucleotides align to TRBD2. The CDR3 consists of 15 residues. The germline V gene has CDR1 SGHTA and CDR2 FQGNSA. Trimming took 2 bases from V and 6 from J; bases not matched to a gene: 9. The CDR3 sequence is CASSLLVSGGTEQYF. DNA for the CDR3: TGTGCCAGCAGCTTATTAGTAAGCGGGGGTACCGAGCAGTACTTC.

As regards this clone: This sample also contains other DNA sequences that code for the same CDR3. This chain links TRBV28 with TRBJ2-7, with 11 nucleotides matching TRBD1. Germline V gene sequence: CDR1 MDHEN, CDR2 SYDVKM. The ends lost 6 bases at V and 0 bases at J; junction bases unmatched: 1. This CDR3 contains 14 residues. The CDR3, as DNA: TGTGCCAGCAGAGGGACAGGGGGCTCCTACGAGCAGTACTTC. Residues: CASRGTGGSYEQYF.

The CDR3 reads CASSPPSRGANVLTF. The CDR3 coding sequence is TGTGCCAGCAGCCCCCCCTCCCGGGGGGCCAACGTCCTGACTTTC. The V and J genes are TRBV6-2 or TRBV6-3 and TRBJ2-6; D gene unclear. The V end lost 6 bases, the J end lost 4 bases, and 13 bases lay between the germline ends. This CDR3 is built from 15 residues. Germline assignment: CDR1 MNHEY and CDR2 SVGEGT.

In this sample, this clone turned up many times. The chain couples TRBV19 to TRBJ1-4, with D unclear. The CDR3 has 12 residues. The V end was cut by 4 bases, the J end by 7 bases, with 7 bases between. The germline V gene encodes CDR1 LNHDA and CDR2 SQIVND (reference sequence). CDR3 DNA: TGTGCCAGTAGTACCCTCTCTGAAAAACTGTTTTTT. Its protein is CASSTLSEKLFF.

The V and J genes are TRBV3-1 (or the pseudogene TRBV3-2) and TRBJ2-1; 11 nucleotides align to TRBD2. Germline CDR1 is LGHDT and CDR2 is YNNKEL (reference sequence). The CDR3 length is 16 residues. Trimming took 4 bases from V and 5 from J; bases not matched to a gene: 7. This CDR3 is CASSRSSGRGNNEQFF. CDR3 bases: TGTGCCAGCAGCCGAAGTAGCGGGAGGGGAAACAATGAGCAGTTCTTC.

The chain has TRBV5-6 and TRBJ2-1; D remains unclear. Germline V gene sequence: CDR1 SGHDT, CDR2 YYEEEE. V was pared by 0 bases and J by 10 bases, with 11 bases between. The CDR3 is made up of 13 amino acids. In DNA form, the CDR3 reads TGTGCCAGCAGCTTGGGTCGGCAGCGCGAGCAGTTCTTC. Protein: CASSLGRQREQFF.

The chain uses TRBV3-1 (or the pseudogene TRBV3-2) and TRBJ2-1; the D is unclear. Germline V gene data show CDR1 as LGHDT and CDR2 as YNNKEL (reference sequence). The CDR3 totals 16 residues. The V end lost 2 bases, the J end lost 7 bases, and 18 bases lay between the germline ends. The DNA for the CDR3 is TGTGCCAGCAGCCAATCCCTCACACTTGCGGCTAATGAGCAGTTCTTC. The encoded protein is CASSQSLTLAANEQFF.

The chain joins TRBV15 to TRBJ2-1; 7 bases are shared with TRBD1. V lost 5 bases and J lost 6; bases outside the gene matches: 7. This CDR3 region has 14 residues. Germline V gene data show CDR1 as LNHNV and CDR2 as YYDKDF (reference sequence). The CDR3: CATSLDAGGNEQFF. The CDR3 DNA sequence: TGTGCCACCAGCCTCGACGCAGGGGGCAATGAGCAGTTCTTC.

There are a few counts of this clone. The chain links TRBV19 to TRBJ1-5; 9 bases fit TRBD1. V lost 7 bases and J lost 2; bases outside the gene matches: 12. This CDR3 region has 17 residues. Germline CDR1 is LNHDA and CDR2 is SQIVND (reference sequence). In DNA form, the CDR3 reads TGTGCCAGTAATCTCGGACAGGGGTCGATAGGCAATCAGCCCCAGCATTTT. Translating it yields CASNLGQGSIGNQPQHF. Complete variable domain (other parts from reference TRBV19 and TRBJ1-5): DGGITQSPKYLFRKEGQNVTLSCEQNLNHDAMYWYRQDPGQGLRLIYYSQIVNDFQKGDIAEGYSVSREKKESFPLTVTSAQKNPTAFYLCASNLGQGSIGNQPQHFGDGTRLSIL.

The rearrangement joins TRBV28 to TRBJ2-7; maybe TRBD1 (6 bases). The V end was cut by 6 bases, the J end by 2 bases, with 11 bases between. This CDR3 comprises 13 residues. Looked up from germline, CDR1 is MDHEN and CDR2 is SYDVKM. The DNA of the CDR3 is TGTGCCAGCAGCCTACAGGGCCCCTACGAGCAGTACTTC. Its protein is CASSLQGPYEQYF.

The chain joins TRBV30 to TRBJ1-2; D perhaps matches TRBD1 (5 bases). Trimming cost V 3 bases and J 8 bases, with 13 bases left between them. The CDR3 has 12 residues. CDR1 is GTSNPN, CDR2 SVGIG, per germline (reference sequence). The CDR3 DNA follows: TGTGCCTGGAGGCTACAGGTTCAGGGCTACACCTTC. Translation gives CAWRLQVQGYTF.

The chain links TRBV5-1 to TRBJ1-1, with a weak D call TRBD1 (6 bases). The ends were cut back, 4 bases at V and 0 bases at J, with 16 bases in the middle. Germline loops: CDR1 SGHRS, CDR2 YFSETQ. The CDR3 loop spans 16 amino acids. The CDR3 coding sequence is TGCGCCAGCAGCCCCCAGGCCGGGGACATGAACACTGAAGCTTTCTTT. This translates into CASSPQAGDMNTEAFF.

V is TRBV5-4 and J is TRBJ1-1; the D gene is possibly TRBD1 (5 bases). CDR1 is SGHNT, CDR2 YYREEE, per germline (reference sequence). The CDR3 runs 15 residues. Trimming pared 3 bases from V and 5 bases from J, leaving 17 bases between. The CDR3 here is CASSSGGVVRTEAFF. The CDR3 nucleotides are TGTGCCAGCAGCTCGGGAGGGGTGGTCCGGACTGAAGCTTTCTTT.

This chain joins TRBV6-2 or TRBV6-3 and TRBJ1-2; 8 bases fit TRBD1. The V gene's germline CDR1 is MNHEY and CDR2 SVGEGT. V trimming: 2 bases; J trimming: 4 bases; junction bases outside the gene matches: 6. The CDR3 spans 15 residues. CDR3 protein: CASSYTGQGGYGYTF. The DNA for the CDR3 is TGTGCCAGCAGTTACACAGGACAGGGTGGCTATGGCTACACCTTC.

V usage is TRBV5-5 and J usage is TRBJ1-3; the D is unclear. The V end lost 0 bases, the J end lost 0 bases, and 10 bases lay between the germline ends. CDR1 and CDR2 from the germline V gene are SGHKS and YYEKEE (reference sequence). The CDR3 length is 16 residues. This CDR3 is CASSLERAASGNTIYF. In nucleotides, the CDR3 is TGTGCCAGCAGCTTGGAGAGGGCAGCCTCTGGAAACACCATATATTTT.

This clone has just one count. V and J are TRBV5-1 and TRBJ1-4; D gene ambiguous. The CDR3 loop spans 15 amino acids. V was cut by 4 bases and J by 0 bases, with 10 bases left in between. Germline lookup yields CDR1 SGHRS and CDR2 YFSETQ. CDR3: CASSPAVATNEKLFF. The CDR3 nucleotides are TGCGCCAGCAGCCCTGCGGTCGCAACTAATGAAAAACTGTTTTTT.